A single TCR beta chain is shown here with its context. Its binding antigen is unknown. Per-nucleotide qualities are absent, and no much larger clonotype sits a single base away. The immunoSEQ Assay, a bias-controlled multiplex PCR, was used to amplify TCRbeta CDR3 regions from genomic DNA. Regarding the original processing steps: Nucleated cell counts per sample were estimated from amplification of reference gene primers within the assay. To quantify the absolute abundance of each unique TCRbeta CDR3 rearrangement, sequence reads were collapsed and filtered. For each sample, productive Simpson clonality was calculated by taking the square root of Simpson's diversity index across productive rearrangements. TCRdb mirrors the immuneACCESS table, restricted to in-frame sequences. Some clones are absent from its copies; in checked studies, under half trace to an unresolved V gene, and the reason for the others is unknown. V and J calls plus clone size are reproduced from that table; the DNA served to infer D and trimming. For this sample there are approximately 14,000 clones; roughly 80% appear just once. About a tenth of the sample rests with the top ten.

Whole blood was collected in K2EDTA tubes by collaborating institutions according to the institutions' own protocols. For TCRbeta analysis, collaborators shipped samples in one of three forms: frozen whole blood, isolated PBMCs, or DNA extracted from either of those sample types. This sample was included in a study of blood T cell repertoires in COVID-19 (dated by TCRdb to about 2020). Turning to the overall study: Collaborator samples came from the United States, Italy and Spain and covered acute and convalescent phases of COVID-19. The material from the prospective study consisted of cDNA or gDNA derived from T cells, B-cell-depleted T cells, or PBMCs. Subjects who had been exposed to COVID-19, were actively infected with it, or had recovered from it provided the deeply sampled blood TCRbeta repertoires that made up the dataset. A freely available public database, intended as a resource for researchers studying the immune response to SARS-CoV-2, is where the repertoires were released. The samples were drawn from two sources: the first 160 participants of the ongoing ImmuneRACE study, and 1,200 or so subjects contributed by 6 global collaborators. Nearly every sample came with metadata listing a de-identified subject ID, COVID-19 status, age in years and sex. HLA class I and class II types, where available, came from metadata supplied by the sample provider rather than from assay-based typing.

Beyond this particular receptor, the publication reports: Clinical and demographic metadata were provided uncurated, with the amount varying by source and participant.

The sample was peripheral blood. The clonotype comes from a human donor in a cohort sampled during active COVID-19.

The CDR3 region: CASSSTTGNTGELFF. The sequenced DNA is TGTGCCAGCAGCAGCACTACAGGGAACACCGGGGAGCTGTTTTTT. The rearrangement combines TRBV6-5 with TRBJ2-2; matching of 5 bases hints at TRBD1 as the D gene. Looking up the germline V gene yields CDR1 MNHEY and CDR2 SVGAGI. The trim is 6 bases for V and 1 base for J, with a gap of 12 bases between the germline ends. Counted from cysteine to phenylalanine, this CDR3 has 15 amino acids. Here the CDR3 DNA is all that survives: 45 bases in frame from base 1.